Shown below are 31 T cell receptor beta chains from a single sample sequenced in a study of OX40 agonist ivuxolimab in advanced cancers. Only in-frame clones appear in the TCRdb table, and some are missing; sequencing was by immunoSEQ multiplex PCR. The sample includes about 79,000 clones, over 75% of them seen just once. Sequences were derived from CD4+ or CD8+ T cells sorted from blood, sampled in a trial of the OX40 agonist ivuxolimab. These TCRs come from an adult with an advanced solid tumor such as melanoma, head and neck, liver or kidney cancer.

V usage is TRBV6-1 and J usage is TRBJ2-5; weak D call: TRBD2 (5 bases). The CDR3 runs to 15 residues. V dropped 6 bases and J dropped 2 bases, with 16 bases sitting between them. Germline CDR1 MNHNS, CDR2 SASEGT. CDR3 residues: CASRSLRTAQETQYF. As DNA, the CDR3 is TGTGCCAGCAGATCGTTACGGACTGCGCAAGAGACCCAGTACTTC.

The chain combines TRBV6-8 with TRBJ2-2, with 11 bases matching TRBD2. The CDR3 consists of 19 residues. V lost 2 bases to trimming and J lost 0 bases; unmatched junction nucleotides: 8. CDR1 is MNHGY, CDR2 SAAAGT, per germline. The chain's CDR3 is CASSYLRSGRDSNTGELFF. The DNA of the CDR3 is TGTGCCAGCAGTTACCTTCGTAGCGGGAGGGACTCGAACACCGGGGAGCTGTTTTTT.

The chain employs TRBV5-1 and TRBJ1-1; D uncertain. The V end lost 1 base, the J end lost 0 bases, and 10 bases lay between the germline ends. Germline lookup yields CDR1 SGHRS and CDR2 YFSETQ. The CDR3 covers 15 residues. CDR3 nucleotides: TGCGCCAGCAGCTTGTTTCCAGGAATGAACACTGAAGCTTTCTTT. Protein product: CASSLFPGMNTEAFF.

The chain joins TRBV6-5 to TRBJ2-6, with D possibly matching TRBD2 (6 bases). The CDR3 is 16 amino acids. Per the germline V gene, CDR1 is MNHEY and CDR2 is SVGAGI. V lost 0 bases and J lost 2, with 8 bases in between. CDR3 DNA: TGTGCCAGCAGTTACTCGACGGGGGCTGGGGCCAACGTCCTGACTTTC. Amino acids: CASSYSTGAGANVLTF.

CDR3 in DNA: TGTGCCAGCAGTGAAGCACGAGGAACTCAGCCCCAGCATTTT. It yields the protein CASSEARGTQPQHF. The chain links TRBV6-1 to TRBJ1-5; D unresolved. The V gene lost 0 bases and the J gene lost 6 bases, with 9 bases spanning the gap. CDR1 and CDR2 from the germline V gene are MNHNS and SASEGT. CDR3 size: 14 residues.

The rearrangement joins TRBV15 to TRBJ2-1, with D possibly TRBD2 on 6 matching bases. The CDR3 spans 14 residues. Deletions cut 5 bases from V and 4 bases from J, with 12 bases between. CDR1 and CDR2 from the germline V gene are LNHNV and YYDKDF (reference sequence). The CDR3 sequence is CATSRSGSYNEQFF. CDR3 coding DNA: TGTGCCACCAGCCGCAGCGGGTCTTACAATGAGCAGTTCTTC. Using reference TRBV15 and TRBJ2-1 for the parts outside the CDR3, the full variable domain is DAMVIQNPRYQVTQFGKPVTLSCSQTLNHNVMYWYQQKSSQAPKLLFHYYDKDFNNEADTPDNFQSRRPNTSFCFLDIRSPGLGDTAMYLCATSRSGSYNEQFFGPGTRLTVL.

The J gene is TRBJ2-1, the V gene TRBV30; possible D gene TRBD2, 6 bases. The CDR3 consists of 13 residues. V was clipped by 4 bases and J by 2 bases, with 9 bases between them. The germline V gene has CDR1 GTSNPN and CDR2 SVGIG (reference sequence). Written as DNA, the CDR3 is TGTGCCTGGAAAGCGGGCGCCTACAATGAGCAGTTCTTC. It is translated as CAWKAGAYNEQFF.

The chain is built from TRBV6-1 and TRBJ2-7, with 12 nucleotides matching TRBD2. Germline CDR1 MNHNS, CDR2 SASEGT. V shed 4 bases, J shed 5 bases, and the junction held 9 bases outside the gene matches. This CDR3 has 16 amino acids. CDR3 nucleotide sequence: TGTGCCAGCAGTGCTTCTCTAGCGGGAGGGGAAAACGAGCAGTACTTC. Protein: CASSASLAGGENEQYF.

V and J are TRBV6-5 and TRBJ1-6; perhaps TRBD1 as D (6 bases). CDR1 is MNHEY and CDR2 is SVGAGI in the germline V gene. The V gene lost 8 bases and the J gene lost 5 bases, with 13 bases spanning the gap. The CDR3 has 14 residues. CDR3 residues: CASWGGRDNSPLHF. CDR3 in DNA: TGTGCCAGCTGGGGGGGCAGGGATAATTCACCCCTCCACTTT.

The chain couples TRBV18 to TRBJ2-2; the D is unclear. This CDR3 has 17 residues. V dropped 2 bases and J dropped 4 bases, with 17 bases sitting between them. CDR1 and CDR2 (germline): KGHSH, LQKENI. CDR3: CASSPTFQTTLTGELFF. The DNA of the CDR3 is TGTGCCAGCTCACCAACCTTTCAGACAACTCTCACCGGGGAGCTGTTTTTT.

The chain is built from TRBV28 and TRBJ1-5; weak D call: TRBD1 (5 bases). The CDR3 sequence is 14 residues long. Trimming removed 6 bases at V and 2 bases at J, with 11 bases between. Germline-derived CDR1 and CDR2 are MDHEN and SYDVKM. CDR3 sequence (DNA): TGTGCCAGCAGAGCCCAGGGTGGCAATCAGCCCCAGCATTTT. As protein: CASRAQGGNQPQHF.

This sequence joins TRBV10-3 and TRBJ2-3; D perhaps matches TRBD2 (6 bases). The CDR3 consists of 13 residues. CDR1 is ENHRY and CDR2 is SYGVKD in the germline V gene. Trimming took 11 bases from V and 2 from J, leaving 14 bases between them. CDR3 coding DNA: TGTGCCGCCACCCGGGAGCCCACAGATACGCAGTATTTT. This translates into CAATREPTDTQYF.

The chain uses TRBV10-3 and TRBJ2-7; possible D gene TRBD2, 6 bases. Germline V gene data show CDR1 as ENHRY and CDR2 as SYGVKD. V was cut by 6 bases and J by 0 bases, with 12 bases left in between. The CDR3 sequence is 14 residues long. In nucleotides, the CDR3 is TGTGCCATCAGCGCCGAGCGGGCCTCCTACGAGCAGTACTTC. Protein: CAISAERASYEQYF.

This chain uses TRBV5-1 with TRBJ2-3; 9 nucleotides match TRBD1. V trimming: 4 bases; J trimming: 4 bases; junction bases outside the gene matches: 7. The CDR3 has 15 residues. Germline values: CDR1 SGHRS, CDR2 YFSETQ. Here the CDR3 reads CASSLLQGAADTQYF. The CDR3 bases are TGCGCCAGCAGCCTCCTACAGGGGGCCGCAGATACGCAGTATTTT.

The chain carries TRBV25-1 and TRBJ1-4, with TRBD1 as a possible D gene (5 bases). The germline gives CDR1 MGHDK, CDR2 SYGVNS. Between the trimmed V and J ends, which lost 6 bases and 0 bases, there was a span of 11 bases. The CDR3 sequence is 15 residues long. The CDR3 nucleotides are TGTGCCAGCAGGTCCCAGGGACCAACTAATGAAAAACTGTTTTTT. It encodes CASRSQGPTNEKLFF.

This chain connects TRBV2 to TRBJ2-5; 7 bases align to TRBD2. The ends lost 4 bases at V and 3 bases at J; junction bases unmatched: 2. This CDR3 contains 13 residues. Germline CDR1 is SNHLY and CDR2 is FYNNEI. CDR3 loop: CASSGLAEETQYF. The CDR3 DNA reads TGTGCCAGCAGTGGGCTAGCGGAAGAGACCCAGTACTTC.

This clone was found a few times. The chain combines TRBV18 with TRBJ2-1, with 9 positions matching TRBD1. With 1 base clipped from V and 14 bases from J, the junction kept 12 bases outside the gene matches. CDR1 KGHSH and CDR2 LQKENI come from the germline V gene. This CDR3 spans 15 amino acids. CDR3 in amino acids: CASSPRDRVDSREFF. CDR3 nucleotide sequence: TGTGCCAGCTCACCACGGGACAGGGTAGATTCTCGGGAGTTCTTC.

In DNA, the CDR3 is TGTGCCGGGGGGAGGAGCGGCTATGGCTACACCTTC. Translating it yields CAGGRSGYGYTF. The rearrangement joins TRBV6-5 to TRBJ1-2; perhaps TRBD1 as D (5 bases). This CDR3 is built from 12 residues. The V end lost 11 bases, the J end lost 4 bases, and 14 bases lay between the germline ends. Looked up from germline, CDR1 is MNHEY and CDR2 is SVGAGI.

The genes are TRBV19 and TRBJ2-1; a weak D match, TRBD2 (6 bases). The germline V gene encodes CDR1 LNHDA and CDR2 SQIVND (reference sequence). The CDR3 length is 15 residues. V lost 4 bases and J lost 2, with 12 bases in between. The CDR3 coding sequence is TGTGCCAGTAGTAGGATTAGCGGTACCTACAATGAGCAGTTCTTC. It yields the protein CASSRISGTYNEQFF.

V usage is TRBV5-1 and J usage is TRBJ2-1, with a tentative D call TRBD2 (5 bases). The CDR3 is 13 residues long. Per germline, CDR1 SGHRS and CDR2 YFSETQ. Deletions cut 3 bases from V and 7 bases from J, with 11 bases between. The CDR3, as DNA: TGCGCCAGCAGCTCCGCCCCGGGGAATGAGCAGTTCTTC. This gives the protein CASSSAPGNEQFF.

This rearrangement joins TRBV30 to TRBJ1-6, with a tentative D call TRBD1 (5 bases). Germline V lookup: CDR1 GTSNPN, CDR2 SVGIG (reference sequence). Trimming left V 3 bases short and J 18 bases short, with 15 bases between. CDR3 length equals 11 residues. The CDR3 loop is CAWRKGREGHF. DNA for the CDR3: TGTGCCTGGAGGAAAGGCAGGGAAGGCCACTTT.

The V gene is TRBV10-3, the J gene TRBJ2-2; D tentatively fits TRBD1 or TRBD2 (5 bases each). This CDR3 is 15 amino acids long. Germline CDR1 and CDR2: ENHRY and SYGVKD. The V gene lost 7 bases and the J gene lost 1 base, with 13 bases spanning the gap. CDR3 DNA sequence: TGTGCCATCACCTCCGGGACCCAGAACACCGGGGAGCTGTTTTTT. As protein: CAITSGTQNTGELFF.

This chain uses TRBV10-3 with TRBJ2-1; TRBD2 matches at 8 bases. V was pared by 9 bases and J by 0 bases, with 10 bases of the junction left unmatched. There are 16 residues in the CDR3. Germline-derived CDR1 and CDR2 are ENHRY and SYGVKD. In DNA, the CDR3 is TGTGCCATAGAGCGGGAGCCCCTAAGCTCCTACAATGAGCAGTTCTTC. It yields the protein CAIEREPLSSYNEQFF.

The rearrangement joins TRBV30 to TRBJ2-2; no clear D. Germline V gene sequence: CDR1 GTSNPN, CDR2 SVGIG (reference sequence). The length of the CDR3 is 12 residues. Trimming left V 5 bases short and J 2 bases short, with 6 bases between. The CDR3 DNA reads TGTGCCTGGCGGCGCAACACCGGGGAGCTGTTTTTT. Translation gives CAWRRNTGELFF.

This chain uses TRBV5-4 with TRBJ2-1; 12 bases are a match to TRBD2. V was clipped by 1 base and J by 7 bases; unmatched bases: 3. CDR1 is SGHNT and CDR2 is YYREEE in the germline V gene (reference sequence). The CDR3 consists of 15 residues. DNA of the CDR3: TGTGCCAGCAGCTTGTTGACTAGCGGGAGTAATGAGCAGTTCTTC. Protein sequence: CASSLLTSGSNEQFF.

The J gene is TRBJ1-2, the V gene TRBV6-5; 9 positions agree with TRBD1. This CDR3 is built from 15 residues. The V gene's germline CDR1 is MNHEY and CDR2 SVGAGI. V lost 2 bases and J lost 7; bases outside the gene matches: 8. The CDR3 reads CASSYDSQGAGGYTF. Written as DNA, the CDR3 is TGTGCCAGCAGTTACGATTCACAGGGGGCGGGTGGCTACACCTTC.

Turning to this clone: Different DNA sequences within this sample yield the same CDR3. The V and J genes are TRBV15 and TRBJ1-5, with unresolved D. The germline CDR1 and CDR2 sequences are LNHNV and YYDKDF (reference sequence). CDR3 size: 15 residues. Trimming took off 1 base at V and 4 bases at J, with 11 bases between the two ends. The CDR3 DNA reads TGTGCCACCAGCAGAGCGGGTCCAGCAAATCAGCCCCAGCATTTT. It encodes CATSRAGPANQPQHF.

This chain's CDR3 is CASSPPGTGNEKLFF. The CDR3 nucleotides read TGTGCCAGCTCACCACCCGGGACAGGGAATGAAAAACTGTTTTTT. This chain joins TRBV18 and TRBJ1-4; 9 nucleotides match TRBD1. This CDR3 comprises 15 residues. The germline V gene encodes CDR1 KGHSH and CDR2 LQKENI. The V and J ends lost 0 bases and 5 bases, in that order; junction bases with no gene match: 1.

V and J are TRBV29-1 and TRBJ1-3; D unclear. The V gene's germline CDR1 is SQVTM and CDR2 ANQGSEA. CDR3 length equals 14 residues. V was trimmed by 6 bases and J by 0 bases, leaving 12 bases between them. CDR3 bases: TGCAGCGTAGACCGACTCCTCTCTGGAAACACCATATATTTT. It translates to CSVDRLLSGNTIYF.

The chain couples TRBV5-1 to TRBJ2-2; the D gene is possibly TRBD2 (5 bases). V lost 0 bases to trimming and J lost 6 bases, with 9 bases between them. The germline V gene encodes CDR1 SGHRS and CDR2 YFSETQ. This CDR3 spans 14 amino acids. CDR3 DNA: TGCGCCAGCAGCTTGGTACTAGATCCCGGGGAGCTGTTTTTT. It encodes CASSLVLDPGELFF.

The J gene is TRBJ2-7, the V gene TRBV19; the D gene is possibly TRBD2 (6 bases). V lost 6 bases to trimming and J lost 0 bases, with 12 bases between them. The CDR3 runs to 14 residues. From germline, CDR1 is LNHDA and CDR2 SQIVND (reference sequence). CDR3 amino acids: CASSTGGSSYEQYF. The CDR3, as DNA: TGTGCCAGTAGCACCGGGGGAAGCTCCTACGAGCAGTACTTC. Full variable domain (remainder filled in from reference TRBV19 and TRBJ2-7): DGGITQSPKYLFRKEGQNVTLSCEQNLNHDAMYWYRQDPGQGLRLIYYSQIVNDFQKGDIAEGYSVSREKKESFPLTVTSAQKNPTAFYLCASSTGGSSYEQYFGPGTRLTVT.